This T cell receptor beta chain is drawn from a study of blood T cell repertoires in COVID-19. Looked up from germline, CDR1 is SGHRS and CDR2 is YFSETQ. V was pared by 4 bases and J by 10 bases, with 4 bases of the junction left unmatched. This CDR3 is built from 14 residues. Produced via immunoSEQ multiplex PCR; TCRdb's table is partial and in-frame only. Of approximately 69,000 clones listed, 75% to 90% are singletons. This chain uses TRBV5-1 with TRBJ1-6; 11 nucleotides agree with TRBD1. What was sequenced was peripheral blood. The receptor was derived from a human donor in a cohort sampled during active COVID-19. CDR3 amino acids: CASSPGQGGSPLHF. The CDR3 DNA reads TGCGCCAGCAGCCCGGGACAGGGGGGGTCACCCCTCCACTTT.